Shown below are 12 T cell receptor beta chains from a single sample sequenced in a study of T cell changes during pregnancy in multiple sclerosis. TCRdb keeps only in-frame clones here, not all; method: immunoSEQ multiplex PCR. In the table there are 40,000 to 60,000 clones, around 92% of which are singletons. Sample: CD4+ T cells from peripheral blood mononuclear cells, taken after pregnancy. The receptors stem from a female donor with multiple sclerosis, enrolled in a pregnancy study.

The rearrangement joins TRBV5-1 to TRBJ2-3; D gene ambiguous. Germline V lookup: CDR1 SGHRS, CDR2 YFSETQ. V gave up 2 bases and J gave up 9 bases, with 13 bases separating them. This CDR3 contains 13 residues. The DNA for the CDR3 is TGCGCCAGCAGCTTAGGAACTCTAGACACGCAGTATTTT. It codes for CASSLGTLDTQYF.

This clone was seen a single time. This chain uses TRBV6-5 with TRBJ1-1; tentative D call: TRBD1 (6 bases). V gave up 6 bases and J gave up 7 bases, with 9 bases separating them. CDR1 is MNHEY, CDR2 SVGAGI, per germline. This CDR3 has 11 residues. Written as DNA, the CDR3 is TGTGCCAGCAGGGGGGGGCGTGAAGCTTTCTTT. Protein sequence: CASRGGREAFF.

CDR3 protein: CASSSQGLAGGGNEQFF. As DNA, the CDR3 is TGTGCCAGCAGCTCCCAGGGACTAGCGGGAGGAGGTAATGAGCAGTTCTTC. The rearrangement uses TRBV7-2 and TRBJ2-1; 15 positions agree with TRBD2. Germline CDR1 and CDR2: SGHTA and FQGNSA. CDR3 length: 17 amino acids. V lost 4 bases and J lost 7; bases outside the gene matches: 8.

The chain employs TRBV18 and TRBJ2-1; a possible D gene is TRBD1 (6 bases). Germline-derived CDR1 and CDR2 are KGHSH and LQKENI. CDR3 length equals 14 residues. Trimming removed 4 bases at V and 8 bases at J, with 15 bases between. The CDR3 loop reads CASSLGHRDHEQFF. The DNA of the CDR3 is TGTGCCAGCTCACTGGGTCACAGGGACCATGAGCAGTTCTTC. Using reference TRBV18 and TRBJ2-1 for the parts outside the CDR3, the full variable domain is NAGVMQNPRHLVRRRGQEARLRCSPMKGHSHVYWYRQLPEEGLKFMVYLQKENIIDESGMPKERFSAEFPKEGPSILRIQQVVRGDSAAYFCASSLGHRDHEQFFGPGTRLTVL.

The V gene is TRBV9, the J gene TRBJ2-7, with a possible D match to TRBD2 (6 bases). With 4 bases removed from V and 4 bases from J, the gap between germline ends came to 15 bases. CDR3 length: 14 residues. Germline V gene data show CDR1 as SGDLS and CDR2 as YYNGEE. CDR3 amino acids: CASSRGLEGYEQYF. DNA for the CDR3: TGTGCCAGCAGCCGTGGCTTGGAGGGGTACGAGCAGTACTTC.

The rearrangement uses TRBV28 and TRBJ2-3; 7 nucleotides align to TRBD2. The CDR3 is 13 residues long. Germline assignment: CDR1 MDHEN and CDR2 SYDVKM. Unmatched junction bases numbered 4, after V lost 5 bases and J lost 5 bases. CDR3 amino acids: CASSPSSGDTQYF. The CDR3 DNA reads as TGTGCCAGCAGTCCGTCTAGCGGAGATACGCAGTATTTT.

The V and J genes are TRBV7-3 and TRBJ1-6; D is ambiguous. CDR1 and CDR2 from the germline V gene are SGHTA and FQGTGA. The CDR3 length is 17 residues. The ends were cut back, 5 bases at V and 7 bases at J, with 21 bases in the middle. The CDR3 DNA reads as TGTGCCAGCAGCCAATCGGGATTCCCCTGGAGGAATTCACCCCTCCACTTT. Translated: CASSQSGFPWRNSPLHF.

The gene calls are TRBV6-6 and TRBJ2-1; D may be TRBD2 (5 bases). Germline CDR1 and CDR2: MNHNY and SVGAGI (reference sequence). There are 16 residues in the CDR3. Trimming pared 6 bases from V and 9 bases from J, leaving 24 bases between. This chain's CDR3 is CASRGAIRGQRSEQFF. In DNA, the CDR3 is TGTGCCAGCAGGGGTGCTATAAGAGGGCAGAGGAGTGAGCAGTTCTTC.

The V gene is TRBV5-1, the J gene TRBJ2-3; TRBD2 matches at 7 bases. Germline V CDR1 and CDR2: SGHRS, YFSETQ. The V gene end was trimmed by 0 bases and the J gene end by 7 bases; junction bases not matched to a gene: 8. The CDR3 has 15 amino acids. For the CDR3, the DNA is TGCGCCAGCAGCTTGGTTGCGGGAGCCCCTAATACGCAGTATTTT. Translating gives CASSLVAGAPNTQYF.

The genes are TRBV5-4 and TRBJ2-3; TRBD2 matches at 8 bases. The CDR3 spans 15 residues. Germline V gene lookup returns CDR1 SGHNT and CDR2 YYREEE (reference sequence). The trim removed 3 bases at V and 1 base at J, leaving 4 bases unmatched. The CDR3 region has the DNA TGTGCCAGCAGCTCGAGGCGGGAGGGCACAGATACGCAGTATTTT. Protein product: CASSSRREGTDTQYF.

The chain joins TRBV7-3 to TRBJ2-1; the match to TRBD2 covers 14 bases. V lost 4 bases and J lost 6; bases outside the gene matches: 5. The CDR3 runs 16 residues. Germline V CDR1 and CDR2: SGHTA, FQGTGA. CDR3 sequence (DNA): TGTGCCAGCAGCTGGACTAGCGGGAGGAAGTCCAATGAGCAGTTCTTC. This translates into CASSWTSGRKSNEQFF.

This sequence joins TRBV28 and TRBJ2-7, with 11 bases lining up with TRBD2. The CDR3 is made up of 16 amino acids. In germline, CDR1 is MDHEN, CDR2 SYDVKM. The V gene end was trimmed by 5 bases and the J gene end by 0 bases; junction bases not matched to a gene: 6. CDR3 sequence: CASSPTSGSTSYEQYF. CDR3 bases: TGTGCCAGCAGTCCTACTAGCGGGAGTACCTCCTACGAGCAGTACTTC.